Listed below are T cell receptor beta chains from one sample, sequenced in a study of T cell responses to AZD1222 COVID-19 vaccine. Repertoires were generated with immunoSEQ multiplex PCR, while TCRdb's copy carries only in-frame clones and drops some. The table records 120,000 or so clones, around 93% of them present only once. The sample was peripheral blood, taken on day 0 of AZD1222 vaccination. These receptors originate from an adult in good health. CDR3s include the opening cysteine and the closing phenylalanine or tryptophan.

CASSPADRVNQPQHF	TRBV27	TRBJ1-5
CASLKDNYGTEAFF	TRBV7-6	TRBJ1-1
CASSLGQYNEQFF	TRBV11-3	TRBJ2-1
CASSPLVTSNTGELFF	TRBV13	TRBJ2-2
CASPTPLAGELFF	TRBV12-3/TRBV12-4	TRBJ2-2
CASSLRTSGRIVAYNEQFF	TRBV5-1	TRBJ2-1
CASSFLEHGSEQYF	TRBV5-1	TRBJ2-7
CASSPGQGSNQPQHF	TRBV5-5	TRBJ1-5
CASSQDQPQAATNEKLFF	TRBV4-1	TRBJ1-4
CASSLIVGLNTGELFF	TRBV11-1	TRBJ2-2
CAIRQGAKEHTEAFF	TRBV28	TRBJ1-1
CASKRDGNQPQHF	TRBV27	TRBJ1-5
CASSAGTRQETQYF	TRBV9	TRBJ2-5
CASSQASQDTQYF	TRBV3-1/TRBV3-2	TRBJ2-3
CASSGTGGNQPQHF	TRBV2	TRBJ1-5
CASSKGPETPLAEQFF	TRBV21-1	TRBJ2-1
CASSPDDGETQYF	TRBV12-3/TRBV12-4	TRBJ2-5
CASSSAYGYTF	TRBV19	TRBJ1-2
CASTGLNQPQHF	TRBV6-5	TRBJ1-5
CASSLGAYEQYF	TRBV25-1	TRBJ2-7
CASRVPGQNIYHYGYTF	TRBV2	TRBJ1-2
CASSLSFRGAGYGYTF	TRBV11-2	TRBJ1-2
CASSVTGYGYTF	TRBV28	TRBJ1-2
CASSASFRNEQFF	TRBV2	TRBJ2-1
CASSSGDYTEAFF	TRBV7-3	TRBJ1-1
CASSLGRDYYYGYTF	TRBV3-1/TRBV3-2	TRBJ1-2
CASSFVGRAYEQYF	TRBV28	TRBJ2-7
CASSLGLAGDNEQYF	TRBV5-1	TRBJ2-7
CASSFRRLAANTGELFF	TRBV27	TRBJ2-2
CASSHKDLSEKLFF	TRBV5-1	TRBJ1-4
CASSQEGTGAGSGNTIYF	TRBV4-1	TRBJ1-3
CASSARVANTEAFF	TRBV2	TRBJ1-1
CASILELNTGELFF	TRBV5-5	TRBJ2-2
CASSLRGQGTGELFF	TRBV3-1/TRBV3-2	TRBJ2-2
CASSSRVSNEQFF	TRBV7-3	TRBJ2-1
CASSPMDPMGGELFF	TRBV18	TRBJ2-2
CARGERGSSGNTIYF	TRBV7-3	TRBJ1-3
CAWSNDRWHGYTF	TRBV30	TRBJ1-2
CASSLAPRFEQYF	TRBV7-9	TRBJ2-7
CASSSTHLERELGETQYF	TRBV5-6	TRBJ2-5
CASSPLWTGGKGNTIYF	TRBV7-9	TRBJ1-3
CASSYRQGTEAFF	TRBV7-9	TRBJ1-1
CATSRAPGSHEQYF	TRBV15	TRBJ2-7
CASSPLYVPNTEAFF	TRBV28	TRBJ1-1
CASGPGLAGVQYF	TRBV2	TRBJ2-5
CASSQLADTQYF	TRBV3-1/TRBV3-2	TRBJ2-3
CASRGTSGIAYNEQFF	TRBV25-1	TRBJ2-1
CATSSQSGTGEEKLFF	TRBV15	TRBJ1-4
CATSDDTGVPSPTLYEQYF	TRBV24-1	TRBJ2-7
CASTPAGTRGDEQFF	TRBV28	TRBJ2-1
CASSPRGLAGGREQFF	TRBV18	TRBJ2-1
CAISEPGQLSTNYEQYF	TRBV10-3	TRBJ2-7
CSASPRTNTGELFF	TRBV20-1	TRBJ2-2